This entry features one TCR beta chain sequence. The antigen is undetermined. PCR amplification relied on 60 Vbeta primers (plus 13 Jbeta primers). Sequencing used immunoSEQ multiplex PCR; TCRdb keeps in-frame clones, though not all of them. The sample shows about 200,000 clones, around nine tenths of them seen only once. This sample was taken from a study of cytomegalovirus exposure and HLA in healthy donors. Overall study results and limits: Testing in vitro showed three CMV-associated chains specific for CMV antigens. Among immune exposure information, only CMV serostatus was available. For most TCR beta V segments, an earlier analysis put the productive rate at about 87% or about 30% of the time.

V lost 0 bases to trimming and J lost 2 bases, with 9 bases between them. Germline-derived CDR1 and CDR2 are SGHRS and YFSETQ. The CDR3 has 15 residues. The receptor comes from a woman under 30 in good health and CMV-seronegative. The chain employs TRBV5-1 and TRBJ1-5; D call uncertain. What was sequenced was PBMCs. CDR3 amino acids: CASSLAGGGNQPQHF. Written as DNA, the CDR3 is TGCGCCAGCAGCTTGGCCGGCGGGGGCAATCAGCCCCAGCATTTT. Variable domain in full (rest from reference TRBV5-1 and TRBJ1-5): KAGVTQTPRYLIKTRGQQVTLSCSPISGHRSVSWYQQTPGQGLQFLFEYFSETQRNKGNFPGRFSGRQFSNSRSEMNVSTLELGDSALYLCASSLAGGGNQPQHFGDGTRLSIL.